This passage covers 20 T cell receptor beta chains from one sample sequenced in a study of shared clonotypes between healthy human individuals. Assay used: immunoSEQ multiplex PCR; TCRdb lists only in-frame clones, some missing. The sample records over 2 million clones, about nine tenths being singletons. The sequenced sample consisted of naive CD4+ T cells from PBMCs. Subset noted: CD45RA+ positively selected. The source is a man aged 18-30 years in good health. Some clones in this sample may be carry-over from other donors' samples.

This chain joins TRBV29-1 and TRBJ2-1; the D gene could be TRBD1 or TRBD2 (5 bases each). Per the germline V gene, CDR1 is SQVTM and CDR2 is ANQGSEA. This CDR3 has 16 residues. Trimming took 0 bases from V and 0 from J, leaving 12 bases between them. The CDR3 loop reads CSVEDPVGTSYNEQFF. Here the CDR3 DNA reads TGCAGCGTTGAAGATCCAGTGGGGACCTCCTACAATGAGCAGTTCTTC.

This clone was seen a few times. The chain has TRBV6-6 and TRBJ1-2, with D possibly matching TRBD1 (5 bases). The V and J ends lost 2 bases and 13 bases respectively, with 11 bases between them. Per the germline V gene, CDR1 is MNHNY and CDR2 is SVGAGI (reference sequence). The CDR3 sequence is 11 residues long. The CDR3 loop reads CASSYPQGITF. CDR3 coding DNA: TGTGCCAGCAGTTACCCCCAGGGCATCACCTTC.

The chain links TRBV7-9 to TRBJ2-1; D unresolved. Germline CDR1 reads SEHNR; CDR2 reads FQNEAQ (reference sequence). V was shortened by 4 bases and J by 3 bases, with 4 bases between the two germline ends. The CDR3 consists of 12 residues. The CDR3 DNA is TGTGCCAGCAGCTACTACTACAATGAGCAGTTCTTC. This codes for CASSYYYNEQFF. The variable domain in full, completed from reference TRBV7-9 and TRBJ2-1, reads DTGVSQNPRHKITKRGQNVTFRCDPISEHNRLYWYRQTLGQGPEFLTYFQNEAQLEKSRLLSDRFSAERPKGSFSTLEIQRTEQGDSAMYLCASSYYYNEQFFGPGTRLTVL.

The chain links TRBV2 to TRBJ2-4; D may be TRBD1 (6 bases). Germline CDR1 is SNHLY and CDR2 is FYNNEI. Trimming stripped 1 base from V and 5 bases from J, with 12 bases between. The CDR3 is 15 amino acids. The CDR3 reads CASSEDRADQNIQYF. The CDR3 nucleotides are TGTGCCAGCAGTGAAGACAGGGCGGACCAAAACATTCAGTACTTC.

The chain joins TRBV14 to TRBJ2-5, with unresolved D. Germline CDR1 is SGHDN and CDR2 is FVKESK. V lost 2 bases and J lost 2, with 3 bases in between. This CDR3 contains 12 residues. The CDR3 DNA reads TGTGCCAGCAGCCAATTTCAAGAGACCCAGTACTTC. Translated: CASSQFQETQYF.

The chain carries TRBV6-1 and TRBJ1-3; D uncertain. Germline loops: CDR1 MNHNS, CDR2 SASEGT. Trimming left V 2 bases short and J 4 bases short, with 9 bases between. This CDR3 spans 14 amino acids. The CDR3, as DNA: TGTGCCAGCAGTGAATCCCCCCAGGGAAACACCATATATTTT. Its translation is CASSESPQGNTIYF.

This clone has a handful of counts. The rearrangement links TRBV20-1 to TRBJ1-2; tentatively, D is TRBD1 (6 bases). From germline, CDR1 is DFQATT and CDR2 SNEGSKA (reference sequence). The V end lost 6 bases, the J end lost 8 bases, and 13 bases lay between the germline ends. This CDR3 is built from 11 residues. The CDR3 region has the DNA TGCAGTGCCGGGACACCTCTCGGCTACACCTTC. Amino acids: CSAGTPLGYTF.

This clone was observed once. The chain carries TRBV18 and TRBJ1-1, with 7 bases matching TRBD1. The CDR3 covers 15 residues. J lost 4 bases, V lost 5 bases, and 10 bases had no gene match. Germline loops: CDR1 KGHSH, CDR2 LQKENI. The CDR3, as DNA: TGTGCCAGCTCATTGATGACAGGGTTGAGCACTGAAGCTTTCTTT. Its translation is CASSLMTGLSTEAFF. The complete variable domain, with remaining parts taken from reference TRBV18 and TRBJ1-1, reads NAGVMQNPRHLVRRRGQEARLRCSPMKGHSHVYWYRQLPEEGLKFMVYLQKENIIDESGMPKERFSAEFPKEGPSILRIQQVVRGDSAAYFCASSLMTGLSTEAFFGQGTRLTVV.

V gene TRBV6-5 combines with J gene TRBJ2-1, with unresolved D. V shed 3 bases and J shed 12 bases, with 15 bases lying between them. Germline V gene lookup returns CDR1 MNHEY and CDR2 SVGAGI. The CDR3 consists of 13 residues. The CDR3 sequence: CASSYLSRGGQFF. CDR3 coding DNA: TGTGCCAGCAGTTATCTTAGCCGTGGCGGGCAGTTCTTC.

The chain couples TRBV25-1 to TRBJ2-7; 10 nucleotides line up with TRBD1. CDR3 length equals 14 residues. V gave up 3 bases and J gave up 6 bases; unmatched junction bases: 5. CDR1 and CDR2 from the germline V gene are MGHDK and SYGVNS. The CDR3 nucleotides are TGTGCCAGCAGTGAGCGCGACAGGGGGCGCGAGCAGTACTTC. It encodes CASSERDRGREQYF.

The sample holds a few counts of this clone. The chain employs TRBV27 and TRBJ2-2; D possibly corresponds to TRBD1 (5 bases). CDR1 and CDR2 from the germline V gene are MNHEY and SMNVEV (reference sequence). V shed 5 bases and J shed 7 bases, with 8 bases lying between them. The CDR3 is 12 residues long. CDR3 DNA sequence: TGTGCCAGCAGTCCCCAGGGCGGGGAGCTGTTTTTT. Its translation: CASSPQGGELFF.

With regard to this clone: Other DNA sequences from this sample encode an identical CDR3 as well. CDR3 DNA: TGTGCCAGCAGCTTGAGTCAAGAGACCCAGTACTTC. It encodes CASSLSQETQYF. This chain links TRBV5-5 with TRBJ2-5; D not certain. V was pared by 1 base and J by 2 bases, with 3 bases between. The germline CDR1 and CDR2 sequences are SGHKS and YYEKEE (reference sequence). This CDR3 contains 12 residues.

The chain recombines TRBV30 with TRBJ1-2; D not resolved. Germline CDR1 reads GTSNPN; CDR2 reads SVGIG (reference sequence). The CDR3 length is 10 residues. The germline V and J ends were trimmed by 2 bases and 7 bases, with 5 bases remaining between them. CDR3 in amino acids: CAWSQIGYTF. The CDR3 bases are TGTGCCTGGAGTCAGATTGGCTACACCTTC. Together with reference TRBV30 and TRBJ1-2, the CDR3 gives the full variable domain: SQTIHQWPATLVQPVGSPLSLECTVEGTSNPNLYWYRQAAGRGLQLLFYSVGIGQISSEVPQNLSASRPQDRQFILSSKKLLLSDSGFYLCAWSQIGYTFGSGTRLTVV.

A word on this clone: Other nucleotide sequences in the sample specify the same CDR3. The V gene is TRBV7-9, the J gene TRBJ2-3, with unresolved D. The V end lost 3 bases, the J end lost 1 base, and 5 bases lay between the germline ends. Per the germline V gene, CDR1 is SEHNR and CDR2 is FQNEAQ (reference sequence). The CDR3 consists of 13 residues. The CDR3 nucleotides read TGTGCCAGCAGCTTGATGGGCACAGATACGCAGTATTTT. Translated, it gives CASSLMGTDTQYF.

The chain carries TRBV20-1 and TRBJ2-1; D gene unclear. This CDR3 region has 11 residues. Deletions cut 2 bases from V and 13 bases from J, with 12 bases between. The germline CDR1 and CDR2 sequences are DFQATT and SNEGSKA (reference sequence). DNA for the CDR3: TGCAGTGCTAGAAACAGCGCTGCACAGTTCTTC. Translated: CSARNSAAQFF.

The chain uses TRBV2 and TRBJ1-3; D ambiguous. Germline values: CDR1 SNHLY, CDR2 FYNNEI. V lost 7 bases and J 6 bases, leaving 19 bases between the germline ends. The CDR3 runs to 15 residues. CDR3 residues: CASMTTFENPNTIYF. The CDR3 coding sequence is TGTGCCAGCATGACAACGTTCGAAAACCCAAACACCATATATTTT.

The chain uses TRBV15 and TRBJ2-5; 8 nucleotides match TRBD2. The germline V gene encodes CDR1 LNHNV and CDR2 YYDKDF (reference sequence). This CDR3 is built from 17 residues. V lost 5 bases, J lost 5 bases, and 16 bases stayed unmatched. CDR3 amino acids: CATSPRGNPGLGETQYF. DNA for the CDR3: TGTGCCACCAGCCCAAGAGGCAACCCGGGACTAGGGGAGACCCAGTACTTC.

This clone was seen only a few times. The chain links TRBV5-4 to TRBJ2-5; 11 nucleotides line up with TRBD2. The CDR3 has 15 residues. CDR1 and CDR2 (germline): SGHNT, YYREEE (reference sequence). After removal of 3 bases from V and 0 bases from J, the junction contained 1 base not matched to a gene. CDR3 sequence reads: CASSSSGRYQETQYF. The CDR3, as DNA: TGTGCCAGCAGCTCTAGCGGGAGGTACCAAGAGACCCAGTACTTC.

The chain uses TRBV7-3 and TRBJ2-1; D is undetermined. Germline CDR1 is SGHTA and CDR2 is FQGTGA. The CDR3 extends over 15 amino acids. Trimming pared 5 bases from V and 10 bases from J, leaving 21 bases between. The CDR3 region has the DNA TGTGCCAGCAGCCCAAAAGGAAACGCCGACGGGGAGCAGTTCTTC. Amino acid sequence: CASSPKGNADGEQFF.

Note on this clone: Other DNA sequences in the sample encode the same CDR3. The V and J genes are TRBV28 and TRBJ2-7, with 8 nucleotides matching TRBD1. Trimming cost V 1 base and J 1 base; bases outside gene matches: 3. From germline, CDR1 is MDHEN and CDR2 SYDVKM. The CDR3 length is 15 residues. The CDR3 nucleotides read TGTGCCAGCAGTTTATCGGGGACAGGATCCTACGAGCAGTACTTC. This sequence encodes CASSLSGTGSYEQYF.